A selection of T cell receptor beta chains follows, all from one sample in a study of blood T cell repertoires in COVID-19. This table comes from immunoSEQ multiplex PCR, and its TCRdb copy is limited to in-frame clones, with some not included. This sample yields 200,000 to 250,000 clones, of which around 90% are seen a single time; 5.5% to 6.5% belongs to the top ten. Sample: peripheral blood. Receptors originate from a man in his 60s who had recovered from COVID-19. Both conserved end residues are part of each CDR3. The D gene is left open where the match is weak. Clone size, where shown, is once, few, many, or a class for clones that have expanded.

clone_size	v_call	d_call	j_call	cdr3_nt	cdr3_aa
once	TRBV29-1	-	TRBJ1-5	TGCAGCTCCTTGGAGTGGATTAGCAATCAGCCCCAGCATTTT	CSSLEWISNQPQHF
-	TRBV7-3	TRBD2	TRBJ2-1	TGTGCCAGCAGCCACGGGGGGGCCGGCAGCTCCTACAATGAGCAGTTCTTC	CASSHGGAGSSYNEQFF
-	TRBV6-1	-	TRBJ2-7	TGTGCCAGCAGTGAAGCTTACGGGATCTACGAGCAGTACTTC	CASSEAYGIYEQYF
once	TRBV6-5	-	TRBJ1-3	TGTGCCAGCAGGCCCGAGTACTCTGGAAACACCATATATTTT	CASRPEYSGNTIYF
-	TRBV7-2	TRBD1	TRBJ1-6	TGTGCCAGCAGCCCCCATCAGGGGGGAAATTCACCCCTCCACTTT	CASSPHQGGNSPLHF
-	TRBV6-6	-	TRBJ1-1	TGTGCCAGCTCCTCTTCGGGAAGAAACACTGAAGCTTTCTTT	CASSSSGRNTEAFF
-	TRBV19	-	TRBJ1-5	TGTGCCAGTAGCCGTAGCAATCAGCCCCAGCATTTT	CASSRSNQPQHF
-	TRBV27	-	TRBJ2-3	TGTGCCAGCAGTTTCTTCGGGGTCGCAGATACGCAGTATTTT	CASSFFGVADTQYF
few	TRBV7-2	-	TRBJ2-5	TGTGCCAGCAGCTTAAACAATCAAGAGACCCAGTACTTC	CASSLNNQETQYF
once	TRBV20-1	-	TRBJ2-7	TGCAGTGCAGGCAGGGGATCCGAGCAGTACTTC	CSAGRGSEQYF
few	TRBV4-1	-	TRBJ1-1	TGCGCCAGCAGCCAAATGGGCCTTCTCAGGAACACTGAAGCTTTCTTT	CASSQMGLLRNTEAFF
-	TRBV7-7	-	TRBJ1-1	TGTGCCAGCAGCCTTCAGGAGAACACTGAAGCTTTCTTT	CASSLQENTEAFF
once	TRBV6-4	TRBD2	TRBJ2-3	TGTGCCAGCAGTCTACAGGCGGGAGGGCTTAATACGCAGTATTTT	CASSLQAGGLNTQYF
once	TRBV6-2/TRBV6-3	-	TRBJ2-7	TGTGCCAGCAGTTACTCGGGGCAGGGGAACGAGCAGTACTTC	CASSYSGQGNEQYF
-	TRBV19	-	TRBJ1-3	TGTGCCAGTAGTATTTGGGCCAGCGGAAACACCATATATTTT	CASSIWASGNTIYF
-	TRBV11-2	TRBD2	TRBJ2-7	TGTGCCAGCAGTAAAGCGGGGGGGCCTTACGAGCAGTACTTC	CASSKAGGPYEQYF
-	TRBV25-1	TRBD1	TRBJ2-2	TGTGCCAGCAGTGAACGGCAGGGGGCGGCTACCGGGGAGCTGTTTTTT	CASSERQGAATGELFF
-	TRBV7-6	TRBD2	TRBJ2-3	TGTGCCAGCAGACCCCCCGGGACTAGTAATGCAGATACGCAGTATTTT	CASRPPGTSNADTQYF
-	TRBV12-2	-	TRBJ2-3	TGTGCAAGTCGCTCCAGCGGGACGACAGATACGCAGTATTTT	CASRSSGTTDTQYF
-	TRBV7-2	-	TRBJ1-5	TGTGCCAGCAGCACTTCGCACCAAGCAGCGATAACCCAGCATTTT	CASSTSHQAAITQHF
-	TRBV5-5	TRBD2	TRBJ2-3	TGTGCCAGCAGCTTGGCCGGGACTAGCGGACCCACAGATACGCAGTATTTT	CASSLAGTSGPTDTQYF
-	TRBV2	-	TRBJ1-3	TGTGCCAGTGGGGGGACCATCTACCTCTCTGGAAACACCATATATTTT	CASGGTIYLSGNTIYF
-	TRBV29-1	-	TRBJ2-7	TGCAGCGTTGAAGTCTCCGGGTCCCTAACTTTAGGCTACGAGCAGTACTTC	CSVEVSGSLTLGYEQYF
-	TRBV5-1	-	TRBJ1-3	TGCGCCAGCAGCTTGGAAACGGGCTCTGGAAACACCATATATTTT	CASSLETGSGNTIYF
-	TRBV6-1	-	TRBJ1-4	TGTGCCAGCAGTGAAGGGCCCCGGGGAAAACTGTTTTTT	CASSEGPRGKLFF
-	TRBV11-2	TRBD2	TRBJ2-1	TGTGCCAGCAGCTTAGATAGCGGGAGGGGAAATGAGCAGTTCTTC	CASSLDSGRGNEQFF
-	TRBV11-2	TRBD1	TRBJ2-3	TGTGCCAGCAGCTACCGGGACAGGTCAACAGATACGCAGTATTTT	CASSYRDRSTDTQYF
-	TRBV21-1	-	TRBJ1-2	TGTGCCAGCAGCGTACAGGGGGAGAGGGGGGATGGCTACACCTTC	CASSVQGERGDGYTF
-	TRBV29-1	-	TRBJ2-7	TGCAGCGTTCAGGCAGGGTGGTTCGAGCAGTACTTC	CSVQAGWFEQYF
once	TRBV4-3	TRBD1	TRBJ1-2	TGCGCCAGCAGCCAAGTGAGCACAGGGGACGGCTACACCTTC	CASSQVSTGDGYTF
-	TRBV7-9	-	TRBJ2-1	TGTGCCAGCAGCCCCCGCGGGGACTCCTACAATGAGCAGTTCTTC	CASSPRGDSYNEQFF
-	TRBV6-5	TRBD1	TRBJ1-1	TGTGCCAGCGTTCGGGACAGGGGGAACACTGAAGCTTTCTTT	CASVRDRGNTEAFF
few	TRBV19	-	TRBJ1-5	TGTGCCAGTAGTCCCCCGGGACAAGGGCCCAATCAGCCCCAGCATTTT	CASSPPGQGPNQPQHF
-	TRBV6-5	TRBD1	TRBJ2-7	TGTGCCAGCAGTCGAGGGGTCGAGGGGGCCAACGAGCAGTACTTC	CASSRGVEGANEQYF
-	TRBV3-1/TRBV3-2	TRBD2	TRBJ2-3	TGTGCCAGCAGCCAACCCGCTAGCGGGGGGGGAGATACGCAGTATTTT	CASSQPASGGGDTQYF
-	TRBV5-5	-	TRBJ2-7	TGTGCCAGCAGCAACGTGGGGGGAGTAGTCGGCTACGAGCAGTACTTC	CASSNVGGVVGYEQYF
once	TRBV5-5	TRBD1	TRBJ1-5	TGTGCCAGCAGACGAGACAGGGAATCATATCAGCCCCAGCATTTT	CASRRDRESYQPQHF
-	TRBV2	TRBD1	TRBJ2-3	TGTGCCAGCAAGGGGACAGGCCACACAGATACGCAGTATTTT	CASKGTGHTDTQYF
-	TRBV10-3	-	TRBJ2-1	TGTGCCATCAGTCAGGGCAATGAGCAGTTCTTC	CAISQGNEQFF
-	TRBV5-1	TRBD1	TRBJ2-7	TGCGCCAGCAGCTTGGGGGACAGGGACCACGAGCAGTACTTC	CASSLGDRDHEQYF
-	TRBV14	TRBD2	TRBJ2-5	TGTGCCAGCAGCCAAGGCCTACTAGCGGGGGGTTTAGAGACCCAGTACTTC	CASSQGLLAGGLETQYF
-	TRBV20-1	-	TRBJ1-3	TGCAGTGCTAGCAGGGGAAACACCATATATTTT	CSASRGNTIYF
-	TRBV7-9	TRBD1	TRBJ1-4	TGTGCCAGCAGCTTAGGACAGGGGGCTAACGAAAAACTGTTTTTT	CASSLGQGANEKLFF
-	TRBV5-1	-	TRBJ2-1	TGCGCCAGCAGCTTGGAGGGGCCCTACAATGAGCAGTTCTTC	CASSLEGPYNEQFF
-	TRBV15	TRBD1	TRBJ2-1	TGTGCCACCAGCAGAGATCGGACAGGGCCGTACAATGAGCAGTTCTTC	CATSRDRTGPYNEQFF
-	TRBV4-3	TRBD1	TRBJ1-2	TGCGCCAGCAGCCAAGTGGCCCAGGGGGATGGCTACACCTTC	CASSQVAQGDGYTF
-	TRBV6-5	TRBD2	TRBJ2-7	TGTGCCAGCGACTTCGGGAGGGGGGGATTCTACGAGCAGTACTTC	CASDFGRGGFYEQYF
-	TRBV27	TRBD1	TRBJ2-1	TGTGCCAGCAGTTTACGGGCCCTCACAGGGGGAACCTACAATGAGCAGTTCTTC	CASSLRALTGGTYNEQFF